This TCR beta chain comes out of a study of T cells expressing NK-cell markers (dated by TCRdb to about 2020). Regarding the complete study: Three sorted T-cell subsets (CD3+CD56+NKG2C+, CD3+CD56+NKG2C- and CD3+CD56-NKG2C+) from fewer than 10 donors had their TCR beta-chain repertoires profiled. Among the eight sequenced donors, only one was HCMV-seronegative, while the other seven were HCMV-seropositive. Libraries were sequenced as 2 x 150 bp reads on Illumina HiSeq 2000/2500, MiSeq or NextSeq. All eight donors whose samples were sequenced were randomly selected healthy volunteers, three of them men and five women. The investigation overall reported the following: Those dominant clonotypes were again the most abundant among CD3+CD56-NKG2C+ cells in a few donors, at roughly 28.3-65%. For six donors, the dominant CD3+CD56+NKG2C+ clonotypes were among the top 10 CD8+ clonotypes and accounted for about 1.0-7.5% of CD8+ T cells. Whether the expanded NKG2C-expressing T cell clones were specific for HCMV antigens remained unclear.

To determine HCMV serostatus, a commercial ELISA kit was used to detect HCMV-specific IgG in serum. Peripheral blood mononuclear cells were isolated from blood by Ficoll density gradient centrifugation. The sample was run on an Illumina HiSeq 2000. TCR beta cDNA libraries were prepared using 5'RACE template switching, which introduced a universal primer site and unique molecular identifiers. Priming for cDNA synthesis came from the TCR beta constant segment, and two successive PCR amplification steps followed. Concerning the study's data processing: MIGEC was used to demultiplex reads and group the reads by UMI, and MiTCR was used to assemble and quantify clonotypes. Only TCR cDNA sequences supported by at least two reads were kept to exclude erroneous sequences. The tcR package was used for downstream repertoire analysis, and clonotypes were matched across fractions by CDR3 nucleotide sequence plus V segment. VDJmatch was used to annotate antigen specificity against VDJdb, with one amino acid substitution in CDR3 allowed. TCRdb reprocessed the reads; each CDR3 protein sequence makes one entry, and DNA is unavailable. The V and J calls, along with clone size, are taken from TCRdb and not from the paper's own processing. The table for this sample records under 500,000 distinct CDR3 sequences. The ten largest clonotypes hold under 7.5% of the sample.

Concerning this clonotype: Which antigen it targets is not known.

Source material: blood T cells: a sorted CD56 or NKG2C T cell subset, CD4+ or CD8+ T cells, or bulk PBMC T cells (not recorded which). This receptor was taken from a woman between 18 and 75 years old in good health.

The CDR3 protein: CSARDFGRASGEQFF. The chain employs TRBV20-1 and TRBJ2-1; TCRdb picks TRBD2, but there is no DNA to check that call. The CDR3 goes from the cysteine to the phenylalanine over 15 residues. No DNA sequence was recorded. CDR1 and CDR2, looked up from the germline V gene (reference sequence), are DFQATT and SNEGSKA.